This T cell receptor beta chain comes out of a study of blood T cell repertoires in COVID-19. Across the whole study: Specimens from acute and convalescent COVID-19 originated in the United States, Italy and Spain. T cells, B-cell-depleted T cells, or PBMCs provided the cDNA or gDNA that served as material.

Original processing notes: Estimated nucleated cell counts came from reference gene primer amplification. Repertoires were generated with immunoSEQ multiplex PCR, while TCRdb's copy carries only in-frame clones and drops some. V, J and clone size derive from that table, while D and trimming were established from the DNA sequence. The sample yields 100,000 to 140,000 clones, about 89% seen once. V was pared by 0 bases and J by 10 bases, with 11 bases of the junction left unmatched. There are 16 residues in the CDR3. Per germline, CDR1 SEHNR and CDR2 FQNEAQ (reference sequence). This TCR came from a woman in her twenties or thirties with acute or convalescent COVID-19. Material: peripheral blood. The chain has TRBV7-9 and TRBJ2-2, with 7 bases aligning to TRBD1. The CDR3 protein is CASSLAGQPSVVELFF. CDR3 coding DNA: TGTGCCAGCAGCTTAGCGGGACAGCCGTCCGTTGTGGAGCTGTTTTTT.